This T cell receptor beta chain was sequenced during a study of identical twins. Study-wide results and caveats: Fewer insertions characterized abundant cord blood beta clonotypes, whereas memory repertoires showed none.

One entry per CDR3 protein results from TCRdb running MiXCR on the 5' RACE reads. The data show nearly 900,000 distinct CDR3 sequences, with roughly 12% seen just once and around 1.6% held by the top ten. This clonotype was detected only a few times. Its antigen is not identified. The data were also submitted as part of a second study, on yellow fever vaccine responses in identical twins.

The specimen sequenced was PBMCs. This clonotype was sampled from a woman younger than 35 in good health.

CDR3 sequence reads: CASSDTSGRGAEQFF. In DNA, the CDR3 is TGTGCCAGCAGTGATACTAGCGGGAGGGGGGCTGAGCAGTTCTTC. This chain joins TRBV27 and TRBJ2-1, with TRBD2 matching 13 bases. Germline V gene sequence: CDR1 MNHEY, CDR2 SMNVEV (reference sequence). V lost 5 bases and J lost 9; bases outside the gene matches: 7. The CDR3 extends over 15 amino acids.